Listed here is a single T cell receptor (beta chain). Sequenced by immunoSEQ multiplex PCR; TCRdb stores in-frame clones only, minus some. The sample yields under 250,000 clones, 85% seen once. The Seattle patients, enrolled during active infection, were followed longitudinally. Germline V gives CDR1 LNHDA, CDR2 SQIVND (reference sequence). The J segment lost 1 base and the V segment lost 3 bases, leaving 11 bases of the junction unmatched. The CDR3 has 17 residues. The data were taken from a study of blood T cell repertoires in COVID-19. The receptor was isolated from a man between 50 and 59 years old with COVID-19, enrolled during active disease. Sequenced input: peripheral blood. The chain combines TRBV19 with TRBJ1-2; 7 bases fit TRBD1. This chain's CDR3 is CASSMGQRISLNYGYTF. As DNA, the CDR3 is TGTGCCAGTAGTATGGGACAGAGGATAAGCCTTAACTATGGCTACACCTTC.